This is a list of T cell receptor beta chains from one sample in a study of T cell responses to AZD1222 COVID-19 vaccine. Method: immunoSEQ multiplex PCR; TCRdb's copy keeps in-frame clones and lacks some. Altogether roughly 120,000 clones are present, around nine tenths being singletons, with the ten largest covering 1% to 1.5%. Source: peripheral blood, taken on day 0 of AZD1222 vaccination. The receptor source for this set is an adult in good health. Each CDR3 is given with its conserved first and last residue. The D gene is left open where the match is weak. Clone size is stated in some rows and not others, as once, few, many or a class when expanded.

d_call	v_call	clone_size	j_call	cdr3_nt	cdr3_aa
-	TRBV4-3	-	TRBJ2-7	TGCGCCAGCAGCCACCTTGGGGGCGACGAGCAGTACTTC	CASSHLGGDEQYF
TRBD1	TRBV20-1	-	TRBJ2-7	TGCAGTGCTAGTCTAGCCGGGACAGGGACCTACGAGCAGTACTTC	CSASLAGTGTYEQYF
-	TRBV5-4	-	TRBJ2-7	TGTGCCAGCAGCACAAGGACAGTACCCTACGAGCAGTACTTC	CASSTRTVPYEQYF
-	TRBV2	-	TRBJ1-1	TGTGCCAGCACTCGCTCGGGATATACGCTGGGCGCTGAAGCTTTCTTT	CASTRSGYTLGAEAFF
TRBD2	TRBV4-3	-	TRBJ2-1	TGCGCCAGCAGCCAAGATACGGGACTAGCGGGGGACGAGCAGTTCTTC	CASSQDTGLAGDEQFF
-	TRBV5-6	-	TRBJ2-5	TGTGCCAGCAGCTTGCGGGGGTGGGAGACCCAGTACTTC	CASSLRGWETQYF
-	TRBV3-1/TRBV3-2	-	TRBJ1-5	TGTGCCAGCAGCCAATCGCAAAACATCCAGCCCCAGCATTTT	CASSQSQNIQPQHF
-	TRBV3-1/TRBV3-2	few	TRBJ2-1	TGTGCCAGCAGGTCCTACAATGAGCAGTTCTTC	CASRSYNEQFF
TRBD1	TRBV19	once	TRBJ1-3	TGTGCCAGTAGCCCTCTCCCTCGGACAGGTTCCGGAAACACCATATATTTT	CASSPLPRTGSGNTIYF
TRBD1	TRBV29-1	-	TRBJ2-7	TGCAGCGTGAGGGGGCGAGTGACCTACGAGCAGTACTTC	CSVRGRVTYEQYF
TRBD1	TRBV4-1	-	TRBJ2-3	TGCGCCAGCAGCCCCGGGACAGTAACTAGCACAGATACGCAGTATTTT	CASSPGTVTSTDTQYF
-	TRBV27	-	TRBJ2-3	TGTGCCAGCAGTTTACGATACGGCGCGAGGGGCGGGGTAGATACGCAGTATTTT	CASSLRYGARGGVDTQYF
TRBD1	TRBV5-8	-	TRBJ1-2	TGTGCCAGCAGCATACAAAACAGGGGCCCCCTCTATGGCTACACCTTC	CASSIQNRGPLYGYTF
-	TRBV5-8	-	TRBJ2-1	TGTGCCAGCAGCCCAAGGAGGGCCAATGAGCAGTTCTTC	CASSPRRANEQFF
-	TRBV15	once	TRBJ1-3	TGTGCCACCAGCAGAGATAAAGTCACCATATATTTT	CATSRDKVTIYF
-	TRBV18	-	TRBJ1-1	TGTGCCAGCTCGCCTCGTGCCGGGACCACTGAAGCTTTCTTT	CASSPRAGTTEAFF
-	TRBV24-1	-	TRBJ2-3	TGTGCCACCAGTGATCTAGATACGCAGTATTTT	CATSDLDTQYF
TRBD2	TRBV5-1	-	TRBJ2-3	TGCGCCAGCAGCTTGGACGGGGGGAAAGATACGCAGTATTTT	CASSLDGGKDTQYF
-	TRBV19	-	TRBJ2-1	TGTGCCAGTAGTTACGGCCCTGGGCAGTTCTTC	CASSYGPGQFF
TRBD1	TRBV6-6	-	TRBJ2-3	TGTGCCAGCAGAATGGGACAGGGGGTTGGAGATACGCAGTATTTT	CASRMGQGVGDTQYF
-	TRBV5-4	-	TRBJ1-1	TGTGCCAGCAGCTTGAAGACTCAGACAATAAACACTGAAGCTTTCTTT	CASSLKTQTINTEAFF
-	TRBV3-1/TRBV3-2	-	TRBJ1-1	TGTGCCAGCAGCCAAGTGGGGGGCCTCACTGAAGCTTTCTTT	CASSQVGGLTEAFF
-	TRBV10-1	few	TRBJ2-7	TGCGCCAGCAGTGACCACAGGGCGGTCTTC	CASSDHRAVF
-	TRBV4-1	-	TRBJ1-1	TGCGCCAGCAGCCAAAAATTACAGGGTATGAACACTGAAGCTTTCTTT	CASSQKLQGMNTEAFF
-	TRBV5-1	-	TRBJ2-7	TGCGCCAGCAGCTTGGAGACAGGTTCAGAGCAGTACTTC	CASSLETGSEQYF
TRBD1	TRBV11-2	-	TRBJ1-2	TGTGCCAGCAGCTTAGACCTTTCGGGCAGGGGGCATGGCTACACCTTC	CASSLDLSGRGHGYTF
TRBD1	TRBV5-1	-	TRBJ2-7	TGCGCCAGCAGCACGGGACAGGGGCGCCCCCACGAGCAGTACTTC	CASSTGQGRPHEQYF
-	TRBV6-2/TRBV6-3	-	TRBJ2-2	TGTGCCAGCAGTTCCCCAGGGGGGGGCCGGACCGGGGAGCTGTTTTTT	CASSSPGGGRTGELFF
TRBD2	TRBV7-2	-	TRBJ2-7	TGTGCCAGCAGCTTCCCCGGGGGGGACTACGAGCAGTACTTC	CASSFPGGDYEQYF
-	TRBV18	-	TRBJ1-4	TGTGCCAGCTCACCAAGTGGAGGGAATGAAAAACTGTTTTTT	CASSPSGGNEKLFF
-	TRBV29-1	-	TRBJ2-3	TGCAGCGTTGAAGTAACAGGGTCGGACACAGATACGCAGTATTTT	CSVEVTGSDTDTQYF
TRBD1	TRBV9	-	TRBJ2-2	TGTGCCAGCAGCGTAGGACAGGGGGCTCTAAGGACCGGGGAGCTGTTTTTT	CASSVGQGALRTGELFF
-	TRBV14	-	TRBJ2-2	TGTGCCAGCAGCCAAGAGTTCCAAGGCCTTCCCACCGGGGAGCTGTTTTTT	CASSQEFQGLPTGELFF
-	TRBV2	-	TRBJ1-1	TGTGCCAGCGGGGGGCAGTCGAACACTGAAGCTTTCTTT	CASGGQSNTEAFF
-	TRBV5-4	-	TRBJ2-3	TGTGCCAGCAGCTTGGTGGCGGGGAGCACAGATACGCAGTATTTT	CASSLVAGSTDTQYF
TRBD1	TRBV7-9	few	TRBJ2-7	TGTGCCAGCAGCTGGAACCGGGACAGCAGCTCCTACGAGCAGTACTTC	CASSWNRDSSSYEQYF
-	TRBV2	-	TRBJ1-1	TGTGCCAGCAGTGACCCCACAGTTGAAGCTTTCTTT	CASSDPTVEAFF
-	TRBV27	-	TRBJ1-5	TGTGCCAGCAGTTTTAGTAGAGTCCAGCCCCAGCATTTT	CASSFSRVQPQHF
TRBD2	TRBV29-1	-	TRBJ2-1	TGCAGCGTTGAAGTCCCTCGCTGGACTAGCGGGGTTAACAATGAGCAGTTCTTC	CSVEVPRWTSGVNNEQFF
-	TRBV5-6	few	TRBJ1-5	TGTGCCAGCAGCTTGGGGGGCGAGTTAGGCAATCAGCCCCAGCATTTT	CASSLGGELGNQPQHF
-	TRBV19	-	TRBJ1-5	TGTGCCAGTAGTATAGTATCCGGGTCTGGGCCCCAGCATTTT	CASSIVSGSGPQHF
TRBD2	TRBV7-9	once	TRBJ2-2	TGTGCCAGCAGCCAACCGGGACTAGCGGACACCGGGGAGCTGTTTTTT	CASSQPGLADTGELFF
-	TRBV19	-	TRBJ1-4	TGTGCCAGTAGTAGCCGACAACGAAATGAAAAACTGTTTTTT	CASSSRQRNEKLFF
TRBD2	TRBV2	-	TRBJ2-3	TGTGCCAGCAGAGAAGGACTAGGAGGGGATACGCAGTATTTT	CASREGLGGDTQYF
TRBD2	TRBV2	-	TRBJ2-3	TGTGCCAGCAGTGAAGATTCAGCGGGGGGGTCGACAGATACGCAGTATTTT	CASSEDSAGGSTDTQYF
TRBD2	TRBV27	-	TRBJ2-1	TGTGCCAGCGCACGAAGCGGGGGTTCGGAGGAGCAGTTCTTC	CASARSGGSEEQFF
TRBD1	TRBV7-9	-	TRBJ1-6	TGTGCCAGCAGCCCAGGGACAGGGTGGATCTCACCCCTCCACTTT	CASSPGTGWISPLHF
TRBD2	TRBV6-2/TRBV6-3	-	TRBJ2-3	TGTGCCAGCAGCCTTGGGGGGGTATACACAGATACGCAGTATTTT	CASSLGGVYTDTQYF
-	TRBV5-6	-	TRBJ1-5	TGTGCCAGCAGCTTGGGAGGCTTTGGCAATCAGCCCCAGCATTTT	CASSLGGFGNQPQHF
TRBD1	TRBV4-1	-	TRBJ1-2	TGCGCCAGCAGCCTCAGGGGGCTGGGTGGCTACACCTTC	CASSLRGLGGYTF
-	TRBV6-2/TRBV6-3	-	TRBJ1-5	TGTGCCAGCAGTTGGAACGCCCGACAGCTGAATCAGCCCCAGCATTTT	CASSWNARQLNQPQHF
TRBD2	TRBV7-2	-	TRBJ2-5	TGTGCCAGCAGCCCCCGTTCTAGCGGGGCCGGGGAGACCCAGTACTTC	CASSPRSSGAGETQYF
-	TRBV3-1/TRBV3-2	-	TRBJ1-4	TGTGCCAGCAGTTCCGGAGGTGAAAAACTGTTTTTT	CASSSGGEKLFF
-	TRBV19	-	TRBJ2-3	TGTGCCAGTAACTCGGGGACCCTCACAGATACGCAGTATTTT	CASNSGTLTDTQYF
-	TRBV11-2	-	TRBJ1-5	TGTGCCAGCAGCTCTGACGGGGGTCAGCCCCAGCATTTT	CASSSDGGQPQHF
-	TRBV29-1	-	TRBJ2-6	TGCAGCGTTGAAGAGGGACGGTTCCGAGGGGCCAACGTCCTGACTTTC	CSVEEGRFRGANVLTF
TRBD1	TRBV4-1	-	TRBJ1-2	TGCGCCAGCAGCCAAAACCCGACAGGGAATTACCATGGCTACACCTTC	CASSQNPTGNYHGYTF
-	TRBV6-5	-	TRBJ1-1	TGTGCCAGCAGTTACTCGAACAGGGCTGAAGCTTTCTTT	CASSYSNRAEAFF
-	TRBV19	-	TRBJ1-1	TGTGCCAGTAGTGCCCGGACAGTTACTGAAGCTTTCTTT	CASSARTVTEAFF
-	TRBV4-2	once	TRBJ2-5	TGTGCCAGCAGCTCCGGGAACCAAGAGACCCAGTACTTC	CASSSGNQETQYF